Reported below is one TCR beta chain. This specimen comes from a study of OX40 agonist ivuxolimab in advanced cancers. Here immunoSEQ multiplex PCR was the method, and the copy in TCRdb shows in-frame clones only, minus some. The sample yields about 33,000 clones, approximately 84% seen once. The sample in question was CD4+ or CD8+ T cells sorted from blood, obtained in a trial of the OX40 agonist ivuxolimab. The source is an adult with an advanced solid tumor such as melanoma, head and neck, liver or kidney cancer.

DNA for the CDR3: TGTGCCAGCAGCTTGGGCGCAGACGACTATGGCTACACCTTC. It encodes CASSLGADDYGYTF. The rearrangement joins TRBV5-4 to TRBJ1-2; unclear D gene. The length of the CDR3 is 14 residues. Per the germline V gene, CDR1 is SGHNT and CDR2 is YYREEE (reference sequence). Trimming removed 0 bases from V and 3 bases from J, with 9 bases in between.